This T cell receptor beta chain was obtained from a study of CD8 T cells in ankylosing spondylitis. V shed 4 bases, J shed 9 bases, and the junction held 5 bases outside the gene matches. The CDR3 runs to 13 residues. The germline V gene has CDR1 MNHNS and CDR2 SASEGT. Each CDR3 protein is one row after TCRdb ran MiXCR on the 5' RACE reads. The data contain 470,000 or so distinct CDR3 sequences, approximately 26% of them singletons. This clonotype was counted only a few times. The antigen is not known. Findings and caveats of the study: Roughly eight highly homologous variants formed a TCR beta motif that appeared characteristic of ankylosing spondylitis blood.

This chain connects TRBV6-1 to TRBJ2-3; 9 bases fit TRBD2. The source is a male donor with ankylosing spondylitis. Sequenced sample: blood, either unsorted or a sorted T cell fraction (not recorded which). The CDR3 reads CASSVREGDTQYF. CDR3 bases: TGTGCCAGCAGTGTGCGGGAGGGGGACACGCAGTATTTT.